These 16 T cell receptor beta chains came from one sample sequenced in a study of CD8 T cells in Susac syndrome. With random hexamers, reverse transcription was performed on about 0.5 to 1 ug of RNA. TCRdb ran MiXCR on the immunoSEQ multiplex PCR reads and lists one entry per CDR3 protein. The sample includes a few hundred thousand distinct CDR3 sequences, about 95% of them seen just once. The sample taken for sequencing was CD4+ T cells from PBMCs. Source of these receptors: a human donor with multiple sclerosis.

CDR3 sequence (DNA): TGCGCCAGCAGCTTGGACGGAGCGTACTACGAGCAGTACTTC. Its protein product is CASSLDGAYYEQYF. This chain uses TRBV5-1 with TRBJ2-7; no clear D gene. V dropped 0 bases and J dropped 3 bases, with 10 bases sitting between them. Germline lookup yields CDR1 SGHRS and CDR2 YFSETQ. The CDR3 has 14 residues. The whole variable domain, filled in from reference TRBV5-1 and TRBJ2-7, reads KAGVTQTPRYLIKTRGQQVTLSCSPISGHRSVSWYQQTPGQGLQFLFEYFSETQRNKGNFPGRFSGRQFSNSRSEMNVSTLELGDSALYLCASSLDGAYYEQYFGPGTRLTVT.

There are a few counts of this clonotype. This chain joins TRBV4-1 and TRBJ2-1, with 7 bases identical to TRBD2. The CDR3 consists of 16 residues. Germline loops: CDR1 MGHRA, CDR2 YSYEKL. Unmatched junction bases numbered 5, after V lost 1 base and J lost 2 bases. CDR3 loop: CASSQVKAGPYNEQFF. The CDR3 DNA follows: TGCGCCAGCAGCCAAGTTAAAGCGGGGCCCTACAATGAGCAGTTCTTC.

This rearrangement joins TRBV4-1 to TRBJ2-1, with 10 nucleotides matching TRBD2. Germline assignment: CDR1 MGHRA and CDR2 YSYEKL. V was clipped by 1 base and J by 3 bases; unmatched bases: 6. This CDR3 contains 17 residues. CDR3 amino acids: CASSQGLAGAGYNEQFF. CDR3 nucleotide sequence: TGCGCCAGCAGCCAAGGTCTAGCGGGAGCAGGCTACAATGAGCAGTTCTTC.

The CDR3 DNA reads as TGCAGTGCTCGGGGAGGGATCTATGGCTACACCTTC. Its translation: CSARGGIYGYTF. The genes are TRBV20-1 and TRBJ1-2; D gene ambiguous. Per the germline V gene, CDR1 is DFQATT and CDR2 is SNEGSKA (reference sequence). Trimming shortened V by 5 bases and J by 4 bases, and 11 bases separated the two germline ends. The CDR3 has 12 residues.

The DNA for the CDR3 is TGTGCCAGCAGCGTAGTAGCGGGGGCTAACAATGAGCAGTTCTTC. Its translation: CASSVVAGANNEQFF. The rearrangement joins TRBV9 to TRBJ2-1, with 9 bases identical to TRBD2. Germline V lookup: CDR1 SGDLS, CDR2 YYNGEE. V dropped 0 bases and J dropped 5; count of bases not matched to a gene: 3. The CDR3 contains 15 residues.

Only a few counts were recorded for this clonotype. The DNA for the CDR3 is TGTGCCAGCAGCCCCGACGGGCGACGGAACCAAGAGACCCAGTACTTC. It codes for CASSPDGRRNQETQYF. The chain employs TRBV11-2 and TRBJ2-5; D is unclear. Germline lookup yields CDR1 SGHAT and CDR2 FQNNGV. The CDR3 loop spans 16 amino acids. Trimming cost V 5 bases and J 0 bases, with 16 bases left between them.

This chain uses TRBV24-1 with TRBJ1-1, with TRBD1 matching 7 bases. The ends lost 2 bases at V and 11 bases at J; junction bases unmatched: 7. The CDR3 spans 13 residues. Per germline, CDR1 KGHDR and CDR2 SFDVKD. CDR3 DNA: TGTGCCACCAGTGATTCGACAGGGCGAGAGGCTTTCTTT. Residues: CATSDSTGREAFF.

J is TRBJ2-7 and V is TRBV5-1; D call uncertain. Trimming stripped 1 base from V and 3 bases from J, with 8 bases between. The V gene's germline CDR1 is SGHRS and CDR2 YFSETQ. The CDR3 spans 13 residues. The CDR3 nucleotides are TGCGCCAGCAGCTTGATAGGGAACTACGAGCAGTACTTC. Translated: CASSLIGNYEQYF.

The chain is built from TRBV20-1 and TRBJ2-7, with D possibly TRBD1 on 5 matching bases. CDR3 size: 12 residues. V shed 6 bases and J shed 4 bases, with 13 bases lying between them. The germline CDR1 and CDR2 sequences are DFQATT and SNEGSKA (reference sequence). The CDR3 reads CSAAGRGYEQYF. Here the CDR3 DNA reads TGCAGTGCCGCCGGAAGGGGATACGAGCAGTACTTC.

The J gene is TRBJ1-2, the V gene TRBV9; D perhaps matches TRBD1 (6 bases). V was trimmed by 4 bases and J by 3 bases, leaving 10 bases between them. Germline lookup yields CDR1 SGDLS and CDR2 YYNGEE. This CDR3 spans 13 amino acids. CDR3 residues: CASSPSGDYGYTF. CDR3 nucleotide sequence: TGTGCCAGCAGCCCCTCAGGGGACTATGGCTACACCTTC.

This clonotype has a single count. The chain is built from TRBV12-3 or TRBV12-4 and TRBJ2-3; D gene unclear. The CDR3 consists of 13 residues. Trimming pared 10 bases from V and 1 base from J, leaving 12 bases between. The CDR3: CAITWGRTDTQYF. In DNA, the CDR3 is TGTGCCATCACGTGGGGTCGCACAGATACGCAGTATTTT.

The J gene is TRBJ2-3, the V gene TRBV6-5; no firm D call. The CDR3 is made up of 14 amino acids. Trimming pared 0 bases from V and 0 bases from J, leaving 4 bases between. The germline V gene has CDR1 MNHEY and CDR2 SVGAGI. CDR3 amino acids: CASSYSSSTDTQYF. The CDR3 DNA is TGTGCCAGCAGTTACTCATCTAGCACAGATACGCAGTATTTT.

The chain carries TRBV3-1 and TRBJ2-7, with D possibly TRBD2 on 6 matching bases. V was trimmed by 1 base and J by 6 bases, leaving 16 bases between them. The CDR3 totals 15 residues. Germline assignment: CDR1 LGHDT and CDR2 YNNKEL (reference sequence). The CDR3 loop reads CASSQGGGTAPEQYF. In nucleotides, the CDR3 is TGTGCCAGCAGCCAAGGCGGCGGGACTGCTCCCGAGCAGTACTTC.

This rearrangement joins TRBV14 to TRBJ2-6, with D perhaps TRBD1 (5 bases). The V gene's germline CDR1 is SGHDN and CDR2 FVKESK. The germline V and J ends were trimmed by 2 bases and 0 bases, with 11 bases remaining between them. This CDR3 comprises 17 residues. The DNA of the CDR3 is TGTGCCAGCAGCCAAACCCAGGGTGGCTCTGGGGCCAACGTCCTGACTTTC. This codes for CASSQTQGGSGANVLTF.

The chain combines TRBV2 with TRBJ1-1; D unresolved. Trimming took off 5 bases at V and 12 bases at J, with 13 bases between the two ends. The CDR3 runs to 11 residues. Germline loops: CDR1 SNHLY, CDR2 FYNNEI. CDR3 DNA: TGTGCCAGCAGTAGCGAACAGATCCCTTTCTTT. This translates into CASSSEQIPFF.

V usage is TRBV19 and J usage is TRBJ1-2, with a weak D call TRBD1 (5 bases). The V and J ends lost 6 bases and 2 bases respectively, with 10 bases between them. The V gene's germline CDR1 is LNHDA and CDR2 SQIVND (reference sequence). The CDR3 runs 13 residues. CDR3 sequence reads: CASRVRDNYGYTF. The CDR3 DNA sequence: TGTGCCAGTAGGGTCCGGGACAACTATGGCTACACCTTC.